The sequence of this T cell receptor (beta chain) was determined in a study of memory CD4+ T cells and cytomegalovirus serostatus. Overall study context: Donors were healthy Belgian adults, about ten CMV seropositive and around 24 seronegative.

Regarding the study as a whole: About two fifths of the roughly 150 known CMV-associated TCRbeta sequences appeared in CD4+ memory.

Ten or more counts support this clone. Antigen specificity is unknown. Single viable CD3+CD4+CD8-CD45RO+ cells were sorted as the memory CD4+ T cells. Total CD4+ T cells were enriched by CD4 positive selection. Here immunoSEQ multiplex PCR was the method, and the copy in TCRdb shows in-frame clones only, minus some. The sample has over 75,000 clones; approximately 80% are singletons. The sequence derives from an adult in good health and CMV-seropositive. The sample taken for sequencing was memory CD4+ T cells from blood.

For the CDR3, the DNA is TGTGCCAGCAGCCGCGACCAAGGGGGAGGAGGTGAGCAGTTCTTC. Translation gives CASSRDQGGGGEQFF. The rearrangement links TRBV9 to TRBJ2-1; D tentatively fits TRBD1 or TRBD2 (6 bases each). The length of the CDR3 is 15 residues. V gave up 4 bases and J gave up 9 bases, with 20 bases separating them. CDR1 and CDR2 (germline): SGDLS, YYNGEE.